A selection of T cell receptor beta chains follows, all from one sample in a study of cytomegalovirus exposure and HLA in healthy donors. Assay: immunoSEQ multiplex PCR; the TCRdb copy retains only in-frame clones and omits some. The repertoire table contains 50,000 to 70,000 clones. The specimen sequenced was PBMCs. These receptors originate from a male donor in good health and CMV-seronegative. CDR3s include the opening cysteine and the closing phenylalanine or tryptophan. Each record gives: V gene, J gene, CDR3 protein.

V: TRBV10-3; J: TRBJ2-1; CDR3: CAISEREGNNEQFF
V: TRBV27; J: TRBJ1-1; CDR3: CASSYWSGTEAFF
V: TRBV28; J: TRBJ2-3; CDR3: CASSLGESTDTQYF
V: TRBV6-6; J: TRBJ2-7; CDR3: CASRNRGEQYF
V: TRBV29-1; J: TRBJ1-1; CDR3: CSVVGQGRAEAFF
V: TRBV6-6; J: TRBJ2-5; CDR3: CASTRTGRWETQYF
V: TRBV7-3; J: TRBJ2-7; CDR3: CASSLAGGPQYEQYF
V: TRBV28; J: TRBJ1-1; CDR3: CASSAPDRERPFF
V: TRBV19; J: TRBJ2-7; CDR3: CASSMQGGSYEQYF
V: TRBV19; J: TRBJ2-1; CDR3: CASSIGRQGQFF
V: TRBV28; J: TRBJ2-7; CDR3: CASRGTEGEQYF
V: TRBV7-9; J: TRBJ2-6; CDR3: CASSLGTGWGSGANVLTF
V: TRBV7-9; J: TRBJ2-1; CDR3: CASSLAAGGENEQFF
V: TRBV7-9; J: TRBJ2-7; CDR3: CASSLGTVLYEQYF
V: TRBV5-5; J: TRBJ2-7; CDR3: CASSLAPGFTYEQYF
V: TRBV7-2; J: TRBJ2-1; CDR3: CASSRGGPSYNEQFF
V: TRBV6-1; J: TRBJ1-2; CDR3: CASSDWTAYGYTF
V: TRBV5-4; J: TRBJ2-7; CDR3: CASSLDPGSAYEQYF
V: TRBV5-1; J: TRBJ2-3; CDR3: CASSLTGDYSTDTQYF
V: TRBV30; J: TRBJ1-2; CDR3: CAWSHRDNTVRRFGYTF
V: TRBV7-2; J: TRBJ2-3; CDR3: CASSLTSGRAGTDTQYF
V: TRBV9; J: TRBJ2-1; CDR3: CASSTPNKGDEQFF
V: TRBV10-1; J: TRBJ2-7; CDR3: CASSAGWAPLDYEQYF
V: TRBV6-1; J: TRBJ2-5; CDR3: CASRGQGQETQYF
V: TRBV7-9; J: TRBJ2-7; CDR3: CASSLSGGSYEQYF
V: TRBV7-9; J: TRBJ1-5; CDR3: CASSPGHLKSNQPQHF
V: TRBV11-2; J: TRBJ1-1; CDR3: CASSLSPREDTEAFF
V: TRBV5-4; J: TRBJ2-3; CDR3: CASSLVGQGARYTQYF
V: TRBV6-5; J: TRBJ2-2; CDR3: CASSYSFTGSTGELFF
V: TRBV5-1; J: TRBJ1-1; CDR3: CASSSQNTEAFF
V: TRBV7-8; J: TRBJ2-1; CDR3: CASSSWTSGRGSYNEQFF
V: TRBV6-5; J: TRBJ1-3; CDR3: CASGTGTAGNTIYF
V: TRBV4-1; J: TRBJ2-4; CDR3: CASSQERGTAAKNIQYF
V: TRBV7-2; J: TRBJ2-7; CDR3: CASSLAHREGNEQYF
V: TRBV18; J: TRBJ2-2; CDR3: CASAPQLGGNTGELFF
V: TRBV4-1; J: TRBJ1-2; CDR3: CASSRDPVYGYTF
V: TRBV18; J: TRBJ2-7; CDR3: CASSPAGSYYEQYF
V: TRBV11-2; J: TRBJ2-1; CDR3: CASSRTSGNIDNEQFF
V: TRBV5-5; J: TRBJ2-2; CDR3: CASSAQGGHTGELFF
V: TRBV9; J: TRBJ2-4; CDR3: CASSAGGGRNIQYF
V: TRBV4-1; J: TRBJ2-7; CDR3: CASSQVTGTAYEQYF
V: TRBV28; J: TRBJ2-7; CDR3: CASNSGGRVTEQYF
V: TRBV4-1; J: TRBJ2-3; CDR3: CASSQEDRGPDTQYF
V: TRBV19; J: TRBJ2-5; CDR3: CASSMTSGRMEETQYF